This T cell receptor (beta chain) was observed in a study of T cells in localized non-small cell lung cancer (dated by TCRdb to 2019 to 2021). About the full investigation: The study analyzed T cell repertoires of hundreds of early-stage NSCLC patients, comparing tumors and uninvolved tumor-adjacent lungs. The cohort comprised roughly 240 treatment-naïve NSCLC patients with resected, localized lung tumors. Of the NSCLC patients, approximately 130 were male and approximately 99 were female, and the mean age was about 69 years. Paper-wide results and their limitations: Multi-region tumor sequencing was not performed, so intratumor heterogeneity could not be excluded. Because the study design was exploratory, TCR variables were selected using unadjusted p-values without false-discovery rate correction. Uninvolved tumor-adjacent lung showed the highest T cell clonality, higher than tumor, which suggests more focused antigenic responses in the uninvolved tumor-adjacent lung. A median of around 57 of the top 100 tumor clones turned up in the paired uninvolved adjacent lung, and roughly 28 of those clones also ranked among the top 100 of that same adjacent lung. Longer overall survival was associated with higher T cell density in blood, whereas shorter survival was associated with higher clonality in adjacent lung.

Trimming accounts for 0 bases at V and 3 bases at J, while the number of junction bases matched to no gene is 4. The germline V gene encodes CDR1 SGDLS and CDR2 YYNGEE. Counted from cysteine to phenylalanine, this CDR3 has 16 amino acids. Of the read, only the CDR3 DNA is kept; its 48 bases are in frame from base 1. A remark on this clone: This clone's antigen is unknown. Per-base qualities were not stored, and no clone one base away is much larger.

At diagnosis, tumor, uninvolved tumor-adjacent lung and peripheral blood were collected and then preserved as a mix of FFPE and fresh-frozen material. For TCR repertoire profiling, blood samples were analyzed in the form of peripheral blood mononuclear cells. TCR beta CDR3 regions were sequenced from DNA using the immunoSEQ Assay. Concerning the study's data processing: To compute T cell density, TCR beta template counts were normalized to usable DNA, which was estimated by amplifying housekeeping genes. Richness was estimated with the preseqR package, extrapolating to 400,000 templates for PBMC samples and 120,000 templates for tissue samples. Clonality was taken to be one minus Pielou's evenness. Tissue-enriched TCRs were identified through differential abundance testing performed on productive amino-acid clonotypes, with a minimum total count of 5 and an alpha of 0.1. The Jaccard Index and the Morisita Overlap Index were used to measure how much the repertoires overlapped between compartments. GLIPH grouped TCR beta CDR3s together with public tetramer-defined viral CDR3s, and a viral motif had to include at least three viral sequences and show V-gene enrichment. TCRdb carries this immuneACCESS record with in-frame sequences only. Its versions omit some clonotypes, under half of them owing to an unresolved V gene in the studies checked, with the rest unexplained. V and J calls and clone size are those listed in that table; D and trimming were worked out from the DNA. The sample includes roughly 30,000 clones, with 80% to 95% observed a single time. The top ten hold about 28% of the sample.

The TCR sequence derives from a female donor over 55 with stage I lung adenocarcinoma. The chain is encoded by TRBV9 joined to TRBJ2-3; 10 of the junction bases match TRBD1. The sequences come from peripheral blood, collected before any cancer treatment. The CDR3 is CASSVGGDRGTDTQYF. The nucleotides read TGTGCCAGCAGCGTAGGAGGGGACAGGGGAACAGATACGCAGTATTTT.